A single sample is the source of the 17 T cell receptor beta chains below, sequenced in a study of identical twins (dated by TCRdb to 2015 to 2016). Library preparation employed 5' RACE. Sequencing took place on an Illumina HiSeq 2000. The public reads were reanalyzed by TCRdb: fastp trimming at Q25, MiXCR alignment, in-frame beta chains only. Entries that share a CDR3 protein sequence are merged under the most common genes and DNA. A total of under 800,000 distinct CDR3 sequences appear in this sample, about 20% of them only once. The ten largest clonotypes hold about 4.3% of the sample. The data were also submitted as part of a second study, on T cells expressing NK-cell markers.

Sequenced: PBMCs. These receptors were collected from a young woman in good health.

This clonotype was seen only a few times. V is TRBV24-1 and J is TRBJ1-5; D is ambiguous. The CDR3 runs 13 residues. Germline-derived CDR1 and CDR2 are KGHDR and SFDVKD. V lost 7 bases and J lost 5, with 11 bases in between. CDR3 DNA sequence: TGTGCCACCAGGTCGAAGGCACATCAGCCCCAGCATTTT. Its translation: CATRSKAHQPQHF.

The chain employs TRBV2 and TRBJ2-3; D is unresolved. Trimming removed 5 bases at V and 6 bases at J, with 12 bases between. The V gene's germline CDR1 is SNHLY and CDR2 FYNNEI. CDR3 length equals 13 residues. CDR3 protein: CASSLESADTQYF. CDR3 nucleotide sequence: TGTGCCAGCAGTCTGGAGTCCGCGGATACGCAGTATTTT.

This sequence joins TRBV6-1 and TRBJ1-4; D call uncertain. V shed 6 bases and J shed 0 bases, with 11 bases lying between them. The CDR3 is 15 amino acids. Per the germline V gene, CDR1 is MNHNS and CDR2 is SASEGT. CDR3 sequence reads: CASSRDPATNEKLFF. DNA of the CDR3: TGTGCCAGCAGCCGGGATCCTGCAACTAATGAAAAACTGTTTTTT.

This clonotype has a handful of counts. CDR3 loop: CASTSRGMTGELFF. CDR3 DNA sequence: TGTGCCAGCACTAGCCGTGGTATGACCGGGGAGCTGTTTTTT. The V and J genes are TRBV21-1 and TRBJ2-2; TRBD2 is taken as the D call from the table, unchecked against the DNA. TRBV21-1 is tagged as a pseudogene. CDR3 length: 14 amino acids.

This sequence joins TRBV9 and TRBJ2-3, with TRBD2 as a possible D gene (6 bases). The CDR3 contains 14 residues. Per germline, CDR1 SGDLS and CDR2 YYNGEE. V lost 1 base and J 7 bases, leaving 13 bases between the germline ends. The CDR3 DNA reads as TGTGCCAGCAGCGTACGGGACTGGGGGAATACGCAGTATTTT. Protein product: CASSVRDWGNTQYF.

The gene calls are TRBV3-1 and TRBJ2-7; D might be TRBD1 or TRBD2, each matching 5 bases. There are 14 residues in the CDR3. Germline CDR1 reads LGHDT; CDR2 reads YNNKEL (reference sequence). V was pared by 0 bases and J by 6 bases, with 12 bases between. The CDR3 region has the DNA TGTGCCAGCAGCCAAGATTACAGAGGGGTCGAGCAGTACTTC. Amino acids: CASSQDYRGVEQYF.

The chain joins TRBV5-1 to TRBJ2-1; 9 bases are a match to TRBD2. This CDR3 has 16 amino acids. The V gene's germline CDR1 is SGHRS and CDR2 YFSETQ. With 3 bases clipped from V and 1 base from J, the junction kept 5 bases outside the gene matches. The CDR3 region is CASSYAGLASYNEQFF. Here the CDR3 DNA reads TGCGCCAGCAGCTACGCGGGACTAGCATCCTACAATGAGCAGTTCTTC.

Ten or more counts support this clonotype. The chain has TRBV7-2 and TRBJ2-1; the D is unclear. The V and J ends lost 1 base and 8 bases respectively, with 6 bases between them. CDR1 SGHTA and CDR2 FQGNSA come from the germline V gene. The CDR3 loop spans 12 amino acids. The CDR3 here is CASSLDTYEQFF. The CDR3 DNA is TGTGCCAGCAGCTTAGATACCTATGAGCAGTTCTTC. The whole variable domain, filled in from reference TRBV7-2 and TRBJ2-1, reads GAGVSQSPSNKVTEKGKDVELRCDPISGHTALYWYRQSLGQGLEFLIYFQGNSAPDKSGLPSDRFSAERTGGSVSTLTIQRTQQEDSAVYLCASSLDTYEQFFGPGTRLTVL.

The genes are TRBV10-3 and TRBJ1-4; D may be TRBD1 (5 bases). In germline, CDR1 is ENHRY, CDR2 SYGVKD. The CDR3 has 14 residues. The germline V and J ends were trimmed by 11 bases and 7 bases, with 20 bases remaining between them. For the CDR3, the DNA is TGTGCCTCCGGGACGGGAGGGCCTGGTGAAAAACTGTTTTTT. It translates to CASGTGGPGEKLFF.

This sequence joins TRBV9 and TRBJ1-2; D is unresolved. The CDR3 covers 15 residues. The V gene's germline CDR1 is SGDLS and CDR2 YYNGEE. Trimming left V 0 bases short and J 8 bases short, with 17 bases between. CDR3 in DNA: TGTGCCAGCAGCGTAGTCGCCCGTAGTGATACAGGCTACACCTTC. Residues: CASSVVARSDTGYTF.

The rearrangement joins TRBV13 to TRBJ1-6, with a weak D call TRBD1 (5 bases). The V gene lost 5 bases and the J gene lost 7 bases, with 33 bases spanning the gap. Germline loops: CDR1 PRHDT, CDR2 FYEKMQ (reference sequence). There are 21 residues in the CDR3. The CDR3 loop is CASSPGRLSSKSTPLNSPLHF. As DNA, the CDR3 is TGTGCCAGCAGCCCGGGGCGCCTGAGCTCGAAATCTACCCCCTTAAATTCACCCCTCCACTTT.

In its sample, this clonotype was seen a few times. The chain is built from TRBV6-4 and TRBJ1-4, with unresolved D. The germline gives CDR1 MRHNA, CDR2 SNTAGT. This CDR3 comprises 14 residues. V lost 4 bases to trimming and J lost 5 bases, with 11 bases between them. The CDR3 nucleotides are TGTGCCAGCAGTGCCGGCGGGAGCAATGAAAAACTGTTTTTT. As protein: CASSAGGSNEKLFF.

This clonotype was detected a few times. The chain joins TRBV20-1 to TRBJ2-1; 12 bases match TRBD2. There are 14 residues in the CDR3. V dropped 6 bases and J dropped 10; count of bases not matched to a gene: 10. Germline V gene lookup returns CDR1 DFQATT and CDR2 SNEGSKA (reference sequence). In DNA form, the CDR3 reads TGCAGTGCAAGACTAGCGGGAGTCGTACGGGAGCAGTTCTTC. Translation: CSARLAGVVREQFF.

This clonotype was seen more than once but under ten times. The rearrangement links TRBV20-1 to TRBJ2-3, with D hard to call. Trimming removed 5 bases from V and 1 base from J, with 10 bases in between. There are 13 residues in the CDR3. CDR1 and CDR2 (germline): DFQATT, SNEGSKA (reference sequence). The CDR3 sequence: CSAPPGRTDTQYF. The CDR3 DNA reads as TGCAGTGCTCCACCGGGCCGCACAGATACGCAGTATTTT.

This chain links TRBV7-9 with TRBJ2-7; TRBD1 agrees at 7 bases. V shed 5 bases, J shed 4 bases, and the junction held 11 bases outside the gene matches. CDR1 SEHNR and CDR2 FQNEAQ come from the germline V gene (reference sequence). The CDR3 has 15 residues. CDR3 nucleotide sequence: TGTGCCAGCAGCCCTAGACAGGGTTCTACGTACGAGCAGTACTTC. Translation: CASSPRQGSTYEQYF.

This clonotype showed up many times. The chain uses TRBV20-1 and TRBJ2-7; D uncertain. The CDR3 extends over 13 amino acids. Trimming cost V 0 bases and J 2 bases, with 8 bases left between them. The germline CDR1 and CDR2 sequences are DFQATT and SNEGSKA (reference sequence). CDR3 amino acids: CSARDALPYEQYF. The CDR3 DNA reads TGCAGTGCTAGAGATGCCCTCCCCTACGAGCAGTACTTC.

This clonotype was seen a handful of times. The J gene is TRBJ1-1, the V gene TRBV5-5, with D hard to call. Trimming shortened V by 6 bases and J by 5 bases, and 14 bases separated the two germline ends. Germline lookup yields CDR1 SGHKS and CDR2 YYEKEE (reference sequence). The CDR3 consists of 13 residues. The CDR3 loop reads CASTSSPRTEAFF. CDR3 coding DNA: TGTGCCAGCACCTCCTCGCCCAGGACTGAAGCTTTCTTT.